The entry that follows covers one T cell receptor (beta chain) sequence. This entry comes from a study of control samples from healthy donors and cancer patients. This table comes from immunoSEQ multiplex PCR, and its TCRdb copy is limited to in-frame clones, with some not included. The profile covers approximately 63,000 clones, with about 82% appearing a single time and 4.5% to 6.5% taken by the ten largest. There are 16 residues in the CDR3. Germline-derived CDR1 and CDR2 are MGHDK and SYGVNS. V gave up 6 bases and J gave up 3 bases; unmatched junction bases: 12. This chain joins TRBV25-1 and TRBJ1-1; TRBD1 matches 8 bases. This sequence was found in a man aged 35 to 55 in good health. Input material: blood. CDR3 sequence (DNA): TGTGCCAGCAGGACACGGACAGGGTCGCTTGACACTGAAGCTTTCTTT. It codes for CASRTRTGSLDTEAFF.